Listed below are T cell receptor beta chains from one sample, sequenced in a study of blood T cell repertoires in COVID-19. Produced via immunoSEQ multiplex PCR; TCRdb's table is partial and in-frame only. The table shows around 140,000 clones, with around 86% occurring only once. The sequencing sample was made of peripheral blood. The receptors were gathered from a human donor in a cohort sampled during active COVID-19. CDR3s include the opening cysteine and the closing phenylalanine or tryptophan. The order of the fields is CDR3 length, D gene, V gene, CDR3 protein. D genes are given only for firm matches.

>11|NA|TRBV5-1
CASSLDTEQYF
>16|TRBD1|TRBV5-1
CASSTGGQDGNQPQHF
>14|NA|TRBV15
CATSRGPSSETQYF
>15|TRBD1|TRBV7-2
CASSLVRDRNEKLFF
>13|TRBD1|TRBV12-3/TRBV12-4
CASSPGQVLGYTF
>15|TRBD1|TRBV6-5
CASRRGLTSNQPQHF
>14|NA|TRBV28
CASSMTGILYEQYF
>13|NA|TRBV27
CASSLKQTYEQYF
>15|TRBD2|TRBV7-2
CASSLVRTSGSPPYF
>15|NA|TRBV6-5
CASSSDNANTGELFF
>13|TRBD1|TRBV18
CASYNRGTGTQYF
>16|NA|TRBV21-1
CASSHRGLGSAGELFF
>14|NA|TRBV21-1
CASRTSGRIYEQYF
>19|TRBD1|TRBV7-6
CASSLSGTGRSYSKDEQFF
>16|TRBD2|TRBV3-1/TRBV3-2
CASSIHGGSGVLLQYF
>16|NA|TRBV7-9
CASSFQVPAGSYEQYF
>16|TRBD1|TRBV18
CASSPLDRGPGNTIYF
>14|NA|TRBV5-1
CASSLNQLADTQYF
>14|TRBD2|TRBV6-5
CASSDGLAGDEQYF
>14|TRBD1|TRBV5-1
CASSAGTELGTQYF
>14|NA|TRBV19
CASQRGGGTDTQYF
>20|TRBD2|TRBV18
CASSPITGTSGRGGAYEQYF
>13|TRBD1|TRBV27
CASSLPTGSPLHF
>16|NA|TRBV28
CASSLSPARRGNGYTF
>14|NA|TRBV6-5
CASSYGGIVETQYF
>15|NA|TRBV7-9
CASSLALTGPEKLFF
>14|TRBD2|TRBV7-9
CASRPPGGTYEQYF
>14|TRBD2|TRBV5-4
CASSLQGGGNEQFF
>15|TRBD2|TRBV4-2
CASSQPSTSGETQYF
>11|NA|TRBV27
CASTAGNIQYF
>14|NA|TRBV6-2/TRBV6-3
CASSPGRFNYGYTF
>21|TRBD2|TRBV29-1
CSVEGRLGLAGTDSPTDTQYF
>15|TRBD1|TRBV6-5
CASRPDRGRTGELFF
>14|NA|TRBV7-8
CASSLEEGWETQYF
>17|NA|TRBV4-1
CASSQESSGGPIETQYF
>15|TRBD2|TRBV9
CASSVDGGTTYEQYF
>11|NA|TRBV19
CATTEKYEQYF
>15|TRBD2|TRBV2
CASSLGLAEQETQYF
>15|TRBD2|TRBV28
CASSLAGGGKETQYF
>15|TRBD1|TRBV27
CASRPTGVAGNTIYF